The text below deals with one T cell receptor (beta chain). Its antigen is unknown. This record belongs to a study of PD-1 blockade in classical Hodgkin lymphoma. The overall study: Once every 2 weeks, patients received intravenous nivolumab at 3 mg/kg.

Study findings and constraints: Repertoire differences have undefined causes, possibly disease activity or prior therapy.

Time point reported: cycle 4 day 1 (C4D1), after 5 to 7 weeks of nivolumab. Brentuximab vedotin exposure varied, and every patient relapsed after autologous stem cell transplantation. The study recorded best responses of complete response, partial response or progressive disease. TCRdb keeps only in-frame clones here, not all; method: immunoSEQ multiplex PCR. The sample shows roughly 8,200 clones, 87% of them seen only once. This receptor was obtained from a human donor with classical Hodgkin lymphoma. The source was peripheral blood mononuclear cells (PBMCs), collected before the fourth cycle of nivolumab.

The CDR3 protein is CATSRSGANVLTF. The CDR3 bases are TGCGCCACCTCCCGCTCTGGGGCCAACGTCCTGACTTTC. This chain connects TRBV5-1 to TRBJ2-6; D is ambiguous. Germline CDR1 SGHRS, CDR2 YFSETQ. CDR3 length: 13 residues. The V gene lost 9 bases and the J gene lost 0 bases, with 7 bases spanning the gap. Full variable domain (missing parts from reference TRBV5-1 and TRBJ2-6): KAGVTQTPRYLIKTRGQQVTLSCSPISGHRSVSWYQQTPGQGLQFLFEYFSETQRNKGNFPGRFSGRQFSNSRSEMNVSTLELGDSALYLCATSRSGANVLTFGAGSRLTVL.